Listed below are T cell receptor beta chains from one sample, sequenced in a study of identical twins. One entry per CDR3 protein, called by TCRdb with MiXCR from the 5' RACE reads. This table has more than 200,000 distinct CDR3 sequences, around an eighth appearing once. Material: memory (CD45RO+) T cells sorted from blood. The receptors were sampled from a woman aged 18 to 35 in good health. Each CDR3 is given with its conserved first and last residue. A D gene is named only where the DNA matches it firmly. A row's size may be missing; if present it is once, few, many or a size class.

clone_size: few
d_call: TRBD1
j_call: TRBJ2-7
v_call: TRBV10-3
cdr3_aa: CAITPSDRGYEQYF
cdr3_nt: TGTGCCATCACCCCGTCGGACAGGGGGTACGAGCAGTACTTC

clone_size: .
d_call: .
j_call: TRBJ2-5
v_call: TRBV7-2
cdr3_aa: CAISASYTLETQYF
cdr3_nt: TGTGCCATCTCAGCTTCGTACACGCTGGAGACCCAGTACTTC

clone_size: many
d_call: TRBD1
j_call: TRBJ2-1
v_call: TRBV5-1
cdr3_aa: CASSPGQGIYNEQFF
cdr3_nt: TGCGCCAGCAGCCCGGGACAGGGAATATACAATGAGCAGTTCTTC

clone_size: .
d_call: TRBD2
j_call: TRBJ2-1
v_call: TRBV5-1
cdr3_aa: CASSLPGLAVYNEQFF
cdr3_nt: TGCGCCAGCAGCTTGCCGGGACTAGCGGTCTACAATGAGCAGTTCTTC

clone_size: few
d_call: .
j_call: TRBJ2-2
v_call: TRBV2
cdr3_aa: CASSEVQGMSGELFF
cdr3_nt: TGTGCCAGCAGTGAGGTGCAGGGGATGTCCGGGGAGCTGTTTTTT

clone_size: many
d_call: .
j_call: TRBJ2-7
v_call: TRBV19
cdr3_aa: CASSPQFGLLRTGEQYF
cdr3_nt: TGTGCCAGTAGTCCCCAATTCGGTTTGCTCCGGACGGGCGAGCAGTACTTC

clone_size: .
d_call: .
j_call: TRBJ1-2
v_call: TRBV7-2
cdr3_aa: CASSLVLRRGGGYTF
cdr3_nt: TGTGCCAGCAGCTTAGTGCTTAGGCGGGGTGGTGGCTACACCTTC

clone_size: .
d_call: .
j_call: TRBJ2-2
v_call: TRBV3-1
cdr3_aa: CASTAQGRTGELFF
cdr3_nt: TGTGCCAGCACCGCACAGGGACGCACCGGGGAGCTGTTTTTT

clone_size: .
d_call: .
j_call: TRBJ2-7
v_call: TRBV14
cdr3_aa: CASSQQIQYEQYF
cdr3_nt: TGTGCCAGCAGCCAACAAATACAGTACGAGCAGTACTTC

clone_size: .
d_call: .
j_call: TRBJ1-1
v_call: TRBV5-1
cdr3_aa: CASSLIGGVNTEAFF
cdr3_nt: TGCGCCAGCAGCTTGATTGGGGGCGTGAACACTGAAGCTTTCTTT

clone_size: few
d_call: .
j_call: TRBJ2-3
v_call: TRBV20-1
cdr3_aa: CSAVRADTQYF
cdr3_nt: TGCAGTGCTGTTAGGGCGGATACGCAGTATTTT

clone_size: many
d_call: TRBD2
j_call: TRBJ2-7
v_call: TRBV29-1
cdr3_aa: CSVEERGGSYEQYF
cdr3_nt: TGCAGCGTTGAAGAGCGGGGGGGTTCCTACGAGCAGTACTTC

clone_size: .
d_call: TRBD2
j_call: TRBJ2-1
v_call: TRBV7-2
cdr3_aa: CASGAGGRAEQFF
cdr3_nt: TGTGCCAGCGGGGCGGGAGGCCGGGCTGAGCAGTTCTTC

clone_size: few
d_call: TRBD1
j_call: TRBJ1-2
v_call: TRBV7-9
cdr3_aa: CASSLTDRAWGYTF
cdr3_nt: TGTGCCAGCAGCTTGACAGACAGGGCGTGGGGCTACACCTTC

clone_size: few
d_call: TRBD1
j_call: TRBJ2-5
v_call: TRBV6-2/TRBV6-3
cdr3_aa: CASSSRGTSFIPQETQYF
cdr3_nt: TGTGCCAGCAGTTCCAGGGGGACAAGTTTTATACCTCAAGAGACCCAGTACTTC

clone_size: few
d_call: TRBD2
j_call: TRBJ2-3
v_call: TRBV5-1
cdr3_aa: CASSPRLAGGNTDTQYF
cdr3_nt: TGCGCCAGCAGCCCCCGCTTAGCGGGAGGGAACACAGATACGCAGTATTTT

clone_size: few
d_call: TRBD1
j_call: TRBJ1-5
v_call: TRBV6-5
cdr3_aa: CASSWGQGDQPQHF
cdr3_nt: TGTGCCAGCAGTTGGGGACAGGGAGATCAGCCCCAGCATTTT

clone_size: few
d_call: .
j_call: TRBJ2-7
v_call: TRBV12-3/TRBV12-4
cdr3_aa: CASSLEGRAAYEQYF
cdr3_nt: TGTGCCAGCAGCCTCGAGGGGCGGGCCGCCTACGAGCAGTACTTC

clone_size: .
d_call: .
j_call: TRBJ2-5
v_call: TRBV14
cdr3_aa: CASSPQRGETQYF
cdr3_nt: TGTGCCAGCAGCCCACAAAGGGGGGAGACCCAGTACTTC

clone_size: .
d_call: TRBD2
j_call: TRBJ2-3
v_call: TRBV11-1
cdr3_aa: CASSLGGAGEVATDTQYF
cdr3_nt: TGTGCCAGCAGCCTCGGGGGAGCGGGAGAAGTCGCAACAGATACGCAGTATTTT

clone_size: .
d_call: TRBD1
j_call: TRBJ1-6
v_call: TRBV20-1
cdr3_aa: CSVRQGGNSPLHF
cdr3_nt: TGCAGTGTACGACAGGGGGGTAATTCACCCCTCCACTTT

clone_size: .
d_call: .
j_call: TRBJ2-1
v_call: TRBV25-1
cdr3_aa: CASRPFGASNEQFF
cdr3_nt: TGTGCCAGCAGACCCTTCGGGGCTAGCAATGAGCAGTTCTTC

clone_size: few
d_call: .
j_call: TRBJ1-1
v_call: TRBV29-1
cdr3_aa: CSASIWEKAFF
cdr3_nt: TGCAGCGCCTCGATATGGGAAAAAGCTTTCTTT

clone_size: .
d_call: .
j_call: TRBJ2-1
v_call: TRBV7-8
cdr3_aa: CASSPRSGSRPQGQFF
cdr3_nt: TGTGCCAGCAGCCCCCGTAGCGGGTCGCGCCCACAGGGGCAGTTCTTC

clone_size: .
d_call: .
j_call: TRBJ2-7
v_call: TRBV20-1
cdr3_aa: CSARDGRQPVDEQYF
cdr3_nt: TGCAGTGCTAGAGATGGCCGGCAGCCCGTCGACGAGCAGTACTTC

clone_size: many
d_call: TRBD2
j_call: TRBJ2-1
v_call: TRBV20-1
cdr3_aa: CSALLAGAPHEQFF
cdr3_nt: TGCAGTGCTTTACTAGCGGGAGCCCCCCATGAGCAGTTCTTC

clone_size: few
d_call: .
j_call: TRBJ2-2
v_call: TRBV6-5
cdr3_aa: CASRLGGGGGELFF
cdr3_nt: TGTGCCAGCAGACTCGGAGGGGGAGGCGGGGAGCTGTTTTTT

clone_size: few
d_call: .
j_call: TRBJ1-3
v_call: TRBV20-1
cdr3_aa: CSARVAGGGNTIYF
cdr3_nt: TGCAGTGCTAGGGTGGCGGGGGGTGGAAACACCATATATTTT

clone_size: few
d_call: TRBD1
j_call: TRBJ2-5
v_call: TRBV7-9
cdr3_aa: CASSPNLGQAQETQYF
cdr3_nt: TGTGCCAGCAGTCCTAACCTGGGACAGGCTCAAGAGACCCAGTACTTC

clone_size: .
d_call: TRBD1
j_call: TRBJ1-5
v_call: TRBV12-5
cdr3_aa: CASGRTGAGQPQHF
cdr3_nt: TGTGCTAGTGGACGGACAGGGGCCGGCCAGCCCCAGCATTTT

clone_size: many
d_call: TRBD2
j_call: TRBJ2-3
v_call: TRBV20-1
cdr3_aa: CSASSGGTDTQYF
cdr3_nt: TGCAGTGCTAGCAGCGGGGGCACAGATACGCAGTATTTT

clone_size: .
d_call: TRBD1
j_call: TRBJ1-1
v_call: TRBV5-1
cdr3_aa: CASSATGGSTEAFF
cdr3_nt: TGCGCCAGCAGCGCGACAGGGGGCTCTACTGAAGCTTTCTTT

clone_size: .
d_call: .
j_call: TRBJ2-7
v_call: TRBV7-6
cdr3_aa: CASSLGGGGVYEQYF
cdr3_nt: TGTGCCAGCAGCTTAGGAGGGGGGGGCGTCTACGAGCAGTACTTC

clone_size: .
d_call: .
j_call: TRBJ1-1
v_call: TRBV20-1
cdr3_aa: CSVTDSWNTEAFF
cdr3_nt: TGCAGTGTTACGGACAGTTGGAACACTGAAGCTTTCTTT

clone_size: few
d_call: .
j_call: TRBJ2-1
v_call: TRBV12-3/TRBV12-4
cdr3_aa: CASSFTLEQFF
cdr3_nt: TGTGCCAGCAGTTTTACTCTAGAGCAGTTCTTC

clone_size: few
d_call: TRBD2
j_call: TRBJ2-7
v_call: TRBV20-1
cdr3_aa: CSASAQRAGWSYEQYF
cdr3_nt: TGCAGTGCCAGTGCGCAACGAGCGGGGTGGTCCTACGAGCAGTACTTC

clone_size: few
d_call: TRBD2
j_call: TRBJ2-2
v_call: TRBV7-3
cdr3_aa: CASSSGGAGELFF
cdr3_nt: TGTGCCAGCAGCTCGGGGGGAGCCGGGGAGCTGTTTTTT

clone_size: .
d_call: .
j_call: TRBJ2-2
v_call: TRBV15
cdr3_aa: CATSSGTPNTGELFF
cdr3_nt: TGTGCCACCAGCTCCGGGACACCGAACACCGGGGAGCTGTTTTTT

clone_size: few
d_call: TRBD2
j_call: TRBJ2-5
v_call: TRBV4-1
cdr3_aa: CASSQVAGEPLGLETQYF
cdr3_nt: TGCGCCAGCAGCCAAGTAGCGGGGGAGCCGCTGGGACTGGAGACCCAGTACTTC

clone_size: few
d_call: TRBD1
j_call: TRBJ2-2
v_call: TRBV7-8
cdr3_aa: CASSTTPGQGGELFF
cdr3_nt: TGTGCCAGCAGCACGACTCCCGGACAGGGCGGGGAGCTGTTTTTT

clone_size: .
d_call: .
j_call: TRBJ2-1
v_call: TRBV12-3/TRBV12-4
cdr3_aa: CASSTTRRGAPHF
cdr3_nt: TGTGCCAGCAGCACGACGAGGAGGGGCGCTCCCCACTTC

clone_size: .
d_call: .
j_call: TRBJ1-6
v_call: TRBV28
cdr3_aa: CASSPEGDGPNSPLHF
cdr3_nt: TGTGCCAGCAGCCCCGAGGGGGATGGTCCCAATTCACCCCTCCACTTT

clone_size: many
d_call: TRBD1
j_call: TRBJ1-1
v_call: TRBV27
cdr3_aa: CARTGGENTEAFF
cdr3_nt: TGTGCCAGAACAGGGGGCGAAAACACTGAAGCTTTCTTT

clone_size: .
d_call: TRBD2
j_call: TRBJ2-3
v_call: TRBV5-6
cdr3_aa: CASSLNGWTSGTDTQYF
cdr3_nt: TGTGCCAGCAGCTTGAATGGGTGGACTAGCGGTACAGATACGCAGTATTTT

clone_size: .
d_call: .
j_call: TRBJ1-3
v_call: TRBV28
cdr3_aa: CASSLSGRVGNTIYF
cdr3_nt: TGTGCCAGCAGTTTATCGGGGAGGGTCGGAAACACCATATATTTT

clone_size: .
d_call: .
j_call: TRBJ2-7
v_call: TRBV27
cdr3_aa: CASSWQENSYEQYF
cdr3_nt: TGTGCCAGCAGTTGGCAGGAAAATTCCTACGAGCAGTACTTC

clone_size: .
d_call: .
j_call: TRBJ1-1
v_call: TRBV29-1
cdr3_aa: CSVRSGVGFGVNTEAFF
cdr3_nt: TGCAGCGTCCGATCAGGGGTCGGCTTTGGGGTGAACACTGAAGCTTTCTTT

clone_size: few
d_call: TRBD1
j_call: TRBJ2-2
v_call: TRBV3-1
cdr3_aa: CASSQGATGATGELFF
cdr3_nt: TGTGCCAGCAGCCAAGGTGCGACAGGGGCCACCGGGGAGCTGTTTTTT

clone_size: few
d_call: .
j_call: TRBJ2-5
v_call: TRBV20-1
cdr3_aa: CSAQGGHQETQYF
cdr3_nt: TGCAGTGCTCAAGGGGGTCATCAAGAGACCCAGTACTTC

clone_size: .
d_call: .
j_call: TRBJ1-2
v_call: TRBV5-4
cdr3_aa: CASSGRQADGYTF
cdr3_nt: TGTGCCAGCAGCGGTAGACAGGCAGATGGCTACACCTTC

clone_size: .
d_call: .
j_call: TRBJ2-3
v_call: TRBV15
cdr3_aa: CATSRDEGWTDTQYF
cdr3_nt: TGTGCCACCAGCAGAGATGAGGGCTGGACAGATACGCAGTATTTT

clone_size: .
d_call: .
j_call: TRBJ2-7
v_call: TRBV6-1
cdr3_aa: CASSPLRGSSYEQYF
cdr3_nt: TGTGCCAGCAGCCCCCTCAGGGGCTCCTCCTACGAGCAGTACTTC

clone_size: .
d_call: .
j_call: TRBJ1-3
v_call: TRBV12-3/TRBV12-4
cdr3_aa: CASSPSGSGNTIYF
cdr3_nt: TGTGCCAGCAGCCCCAGCGGCTCTGGAAACACCATATATTTT

clone_size: few
d_call: TRBD2
j_call: TRBJ2-7
v_call: TRBV7-9
cdr3_aa: CASSSGLVYYEQYF
cdr3_nt: TGTGCCAGCAGTTCTGGACTAGTCTACTACGAGCAGTACTTC

clone_size: few
d_call: .
j_call: TRBJ1-1
v_call: TRBV29-1
cdr3_aa: CSVEDWWDGRSTEAFF
cdr3_nt: TGCAGCGTTGAAGATTGGTGGGACGGCCGGAGCACTGAAGCTTTCTTT

clone_size: few
d_call: .
j_call: TRBJ1-6
v_call: TRBV6-5
cdr3_aa: CASSYNRDSPLHF
cdr3_nt: TGTGCCAGCAGTTATAACAGGGATTCACCCCTCCACTTT